This TCR beta chain derives from a study of T-cell reconstitution after alpha-beta-depleted transplantation in children. Trimming left V 6 bases short and J 4 bases short, with 15 bases between. The CDR3 covers 15 residues. Germline CDR1 reads MNHNS; CDR2 reads SASEGT. A TCRbeta library incorporating unique molecular identifiers was prepared. TCRdb recomputed calls from the PCR reads with MiXCR, one row per CDR3 protein. The data contain approximately 250,000 distinct CDR3 sequences, approximately 9.8% of them singletons. In its sample, this clonotype was seen many times. The material sequenced was PBMCs from the stem cell graft donor, taken from the stem cell graft. J is TRBJ2-2 and V is TRBV6-1; D may be TRBD2 (6 bases). The sequence was collected from a human donor who donated a stem cell graft to a child with SCID. This chain's CDR3 is CASSGAGGSTGELFF. The CDR3 DNA follows: TGTGCCAGCAGCGGAGCGGGCGGGTCCACCGGGGAGCTGTTTTTT.